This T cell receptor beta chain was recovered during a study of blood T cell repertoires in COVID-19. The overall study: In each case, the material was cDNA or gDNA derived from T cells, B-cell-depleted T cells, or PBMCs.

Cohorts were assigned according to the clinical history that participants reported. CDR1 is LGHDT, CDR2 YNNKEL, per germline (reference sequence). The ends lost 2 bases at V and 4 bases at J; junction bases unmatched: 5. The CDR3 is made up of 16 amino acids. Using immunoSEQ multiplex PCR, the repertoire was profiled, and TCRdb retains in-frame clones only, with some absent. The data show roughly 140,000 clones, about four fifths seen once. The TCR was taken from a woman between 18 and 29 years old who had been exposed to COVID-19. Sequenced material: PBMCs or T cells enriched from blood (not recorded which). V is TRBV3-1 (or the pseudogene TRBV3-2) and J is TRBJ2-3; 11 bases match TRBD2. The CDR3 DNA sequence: TGTGCCAGCAGCCAACTCTCACTAGCGGGAGCAGATACGCAGTATTTT. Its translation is CASSQLSLAGADTQYF.